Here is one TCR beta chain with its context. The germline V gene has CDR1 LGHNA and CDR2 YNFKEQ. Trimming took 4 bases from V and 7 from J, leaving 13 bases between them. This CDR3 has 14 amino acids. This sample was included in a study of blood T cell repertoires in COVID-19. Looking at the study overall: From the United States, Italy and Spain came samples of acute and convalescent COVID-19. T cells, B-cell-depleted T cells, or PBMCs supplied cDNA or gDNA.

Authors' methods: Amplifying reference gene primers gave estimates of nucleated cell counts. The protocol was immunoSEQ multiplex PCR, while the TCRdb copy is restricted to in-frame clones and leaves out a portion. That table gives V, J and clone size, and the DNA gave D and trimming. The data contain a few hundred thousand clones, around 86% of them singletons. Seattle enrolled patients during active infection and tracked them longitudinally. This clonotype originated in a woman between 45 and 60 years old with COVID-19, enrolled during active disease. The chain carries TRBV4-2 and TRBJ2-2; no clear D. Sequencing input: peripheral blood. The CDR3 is CASSLNSPGGELFF. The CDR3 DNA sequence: TGTGCCAGCAGCCTAAACTCGCCCGGCGGGGAGCTGTTTTTT.